This TCR beta chain derives from a study of cytomegalovirus exposure and HLA in healthy donors. Study outcomes and limitations: According to the study, approximately 150 TCR beta chains were cytomegalovirus-associated. Associated with HLA alleles at 0.05 false discovery rate in a later analysis were over 15,000 TCR beta sequences.

The PCR made use of 60 Vbeta and 13 Jbeta primers. The method was immunoSEQ multiplex PCR; TCRdb's version includes in-frame clones alone and lacks a portion of them. The profile shows 210,000 or so clones, around four fifths of them singletons. This CDR3 has 11 residues. The V end was cut by 4 bases, the J end by 6 bases, with 9 bases between. Germline-derived CDR1 and CDR2 are GTSNPN and SVGIG (reference sequence). This clone was counted once. Its target is unknown. The material sequenced was PBMCs. This receptor was identified in a boy between 10 and 17 years old in good health and CMV-seronegative. The rearrangement joins TRBV30 to TRBJ1-2; the D is unclear. CDR3 region: CAWIYRDGYTF. CDR3 nucleotide sequence: TGTGCCTGGATATACCGGGATGGCTACACCTTC. Complete variable domain (other parts from reference TRBV30 and TRBJ1-2): SQTIHQWPATLVQPVGSPLSLECTVEGTSNPNLYWYRQAAGRGLQLLFYSVGIGQISSEVPQNLSASRPQDRQFILSSKKLLLSDSGFYLCAWIYRDGYTFGSGTRLTVV.